Shown below are 16 T cell receptor beta chains from a single sample sequenced in a study of CD8 T cells in ankylosing spondylitis. MiXCR, applied by TCRdb to the 5' RACE reads, yields one record per CDR3 protein. The sample lists 340,000 or so distinct CDR3 sequences, roughly 14% occurring once. Specimen: blood, either unsorted or a sorted T cell fraction (not recorded which). All receptors come from a male donor with ankylosing spondylitis or in good health (not recorded which).

V usage is TRBV7-8 and J usage is TRBJ1-2; 9 bases fit TRBD1. With 5 bases clipped from V and 2 bases from J, the junction kept 6 bases outside the gene matches. The V gene's germline CDR1 is SGHVS and CDR2 FQNEAQ. CDR3 length: 15 residues. The CDR3 region is CASSARQGGNYGYTF. Written as DNA, the CDR3 is TGTGCCAGCAGCGCTAGACAGGGGGGAAACTATGGCTACACCTTC.

This clonotype was recorded many times. V and J are TRBV7-2 and TRBJ2-7, with D perhaps TRBD1 (5 bases). CDR3 length: 14 amino acids. The V gene lost 1 base and the J gene lost 4 bases, with 11 bases spanning the gap. The germline CDR1 and CDR2 sequences are SGHTA and FQGNSA. CDR3 bases: TGTGCCAGCAGCTTAGTAGGGAACAGGTACGAGCAGTACTTC. This gives the protein CASSLVGNRYEQYF.

Only a few counts were recorded for this clonotype. This CDR3 reads CASSLASGTGVTYEQYF. The CDR3 nucleotides are TGCGCCAGCAGCTTGGCTAGCGGGACAGGGGTAACCTACGAGCAGTACTTC. V is TRBV5-1 and J is TRBJ2-7, with a possible D match to TRBD1 (10 bases). Trimming cost V 0 bases and J 2 bases, with 18 bases left between them. Germline V gives CDR1 SGHRS, CDR2 YFSETQ. This CDR3 is built from 17 residues.

The chain couples TRBV10-1 to TRBJ2-6, with D hard to call. CDR1 and CDR2 (germline): WNHNN, SYGVQD (reference sequence). This CDR3 is built from 16 residues. V was cut by 3 bases and J by 2 bases, with 11 bases left in between. For the CDR3, the DNA is TGCGCCAGCAGTGATAGTATCGGAGCTGGGGCCAACGTCCTGACTTTC. Translation: CASSDSIGAGANVLTF.

This clonotype has just a few counts. The genes are TRBV7-9 and TRBJ1-1; D not resolved. Trimming shortened V by 3 bases and J by 5 bases, and 16 bases separated the two germline ends. CDR1 and CDR2 (germline): SEHNR, FQNEAQ (reference sequence). This CDR3 spans 15 amino acids. The chain's CDR3 is CASSFPATIGTEAFF. CDR3 nucleotide sequence: TGTGCCAGCAGCTTTCCTGCCACAATAGGGACTGAAGCTTTCTTT.

The chain has TRBV5-1 and TRBJ1-1; perhaps TRBD1 as D (5 bases). The V gene's germline CDR1 is SGHRS and CDR2 YFSETQ. Trimming removed 4 bases from V and 3 bases from J, with 10 bases in between. The CDR3 runs to 13 residues. CDR3 sequence reads: CASSPAGDTEAFF. The DNA for the CDR3 is TGCGCCAGCAGCCCAGCGGGGGACACTGAAGCTTTCTTT. The full variable domain, rest sourced from reference TRBV5-1 and TRBJ1-1, is KAGVTQTPRYLIKTRGQQVTLSCSPISGHRSVSWYQQTPGQGLQFLFEYFSETQRNKGNFPGRFSGRQFSNSRSEMNVSTLELGDSALYLCASSPAGDTEAFFGQGTRLTVV.

The gene calls are TRBV7-9 and TRBJ1-3, with D unclear. The V end lost 1 base, the J end lost 1 base, and 8 bases lay between the germline ends. The CDR3 runs to 15 residues. Germline CDR1 is SEHNR and CDR2 is FQNEAQ (reference sequence). The CDR3 region is CASSLGRTSGNTIYF. The CDR3 bases are TGTGCCAGCAGCTTAGGCAGAACGTCTGGAAACACCATATATTTT.

A few counts support this clonotype. The V and J genes are TRBV2 and TRBJ1-6, with a possible D match to TRBD1 (6 bases). The CDR3 sequence is 15 residues long. Trimming removed 1 base at V and 15 bases at J, with 19 bases between. Germline V gene lookup returns CDR1 SNHLY and CDR2 FYNNEI. CDR3 in amino acids: CASSEGQALGKDLHF. The CDR3 bases are TGTGCCAGCAGTGAAGGACAGGCCTTGGGGAAAGACCTCCACTTT. Full variable domain (rest looked up from reference TRBV2 and TRBJ1-6): EPEVTQTPSHQVTQMGQEVILRCVPISNHLYFYWYRQILGQKVEFLVSFYNNEISEKSEIFDDQFSVERPDGSNFTLKIRSTKLEDSAMYFCASSEGQALGKDLHFGNGTRLTVT.

This clonotype was seen more than once but under ten times. The J gene is TRBJ2-7, the V gene TRBV12-3 or TRBV12-4, with 7 bases lining up with TRBD1. The V gene end was trimmed by 6 bases and the J gene end by 0 bases; junction bases not matched to a gene: 8. The CDR3 runs to 15 residues. The CDR3 region is CASSRNRGGSYEQYF. As DNA, the CDR3 is TGTGCCAGCAGCAGAAACAGGGGTGGCTCCTACGAGCAGTACTTC.

This clonotype was counted many times. The chain uses TRBV4-2 and TRBJ2-7; 13 bases line up with TRBD2. Germline V gene sequence: CDR1 LGHNA, CDR2 YNFKEQ. V lost 3 bases to trimming and J lost 3 bases; unmatched junction nucleotides: 5. The CDR3 has 16 amino acids. The CDR3 region is CASSHQLAGGDYEQYF. In DNA form, the CDR3 reads TGTGCCAGCAGCCATCAACTAGCGGGAGGGGACTACGAGCAGTACTTC.

The chain has TRBV6-2 or TRBV6-3 and TRBJ2-7; 7 nucleotides agree with TRBD1. Germline-derived CDR1 and CDR2 are MNHEY and SVGEGT. V dropped 2 bases and J dropped 12; count of bases not matched to a gene: 7. CDR3 length: 12 residues. The CDR3 region has the DNA TGTGCCAGCAGTTACCCGACACAGGGGCCGTACTTC. Amino acids: CASSYPTQGPYF.

The genes are TRBV30 and TRBJ2-3; 13 bases are a match to TRBD2. This CDR3 region has 16 residues. With V trimmed by 5 bases and J by 4 bases, 9 bases remained unmatched. Germline lookup yields CDR1 GTSNPN and CDR2 SVGIG (reference sequence). For the CDR3, the DNA is TGTGCCTGGGGTTGGACTAGCGGGAGTAGAGCAGATACGCAGTATTTT. Its protein product is CAWGWTSGSRADTQYF.

This clonotype appeared a few times. The V call is TRBV3-1, the J call TRBJ2-7, with a tentative D call TRBD1 (6 bases). This CDR3 contains 14 residues. V gave up 4 bases and J gave up 0 bases, with 10 bases separating them. Looked up from germline, CDR1 is LGHDT and CDR2 is YNNKEL (reference sequence). The chain's CDR3 is CASSLRGVSYEQYF. CDR3 nucleotides: TGTGCCAGCAGCCTCAGGGGAGTCTCCTACGAGCAGTACTTC.

This clonotype occurred a few times. This sequence joins TRBV3-1 and TRBJ1-4; TRBD1 might be the D (6 bases). Trimming took 2 bases from V and 3 from J, leaving 13 bases between them. CDR1 LGHDT and CDR2 YNNKEL come from the germline V gene (reference sequence). The CDR3 totals 16 residues. The CDR3 loop reads CASSQRGTAPNEKLFF. The CDR3 DNA reads TGTGCCAGCAGCCAAAGGGGGACGGCTCCTAATGAAAAACTGTTTTTT.

The chain combines TRBV5-6 with TRBJ2-7, with 7 bases that match TRBD1. CDR3 length equals 15 residues. V was clipped by 1 base and J by 1 base; unmatched bases: 5. Germline V gene sequence: CDR1 SGHDT, CDR2 YYEEEE. The CDR3 loop reads CASSLLDRPSYEQYF. In DNA, the CDR3 is TGTGCCAGCAGCTTGTTGGACAGGCCATCCTACGAGCAGTACTTC.

J is TRBJ2-1 and V is TRBV12-3 or TRBV12-4, with D perhaps given as TRBD1 or TRBD2 (5 bases each). The V end lost 5 bases, the J end lost 7 bases, and 15 bases lay between the germline ends. The CDR3 is 14 amino acids. The CDR3 loop is CASSDPGRINEQFF. Here the CDR3 DNA reads TGTGCCAGCAGTGACCCGGGACGGATAAATGAGCAGTTCTTC.